Included here is one T cell receptor beta chain sequence, with context. The antigen remains undetermined. CDR3 length equals 14 residues. V was clipped by 7 bases and J by 0 bases, with 11 bases between them. TCRdb re-called the 5' RACE reads through MiXCR, storing one row per CDR3 protein. The sample shows 500,000 to 650,000 distinct CDR3 sequences, less than 25% of them seen only once. This entry is derived from a study of T-cell memory formation after mild COVID-19. Study-wide findings and caveats: CM and EM subsets held most contracting CD4+ clones; EMRA held CD8+ ones.

Sequenced material: PBMCs or a T cell subset sorted from them (not recorded which). The TCR originated in an adult woman who had mild COVID-19 (a few samples of this study predate the infection). Cell type and time point are not known. The genes are TRBV12-3 or TRBV12-4 and TRBJ2-3; maybe TRBD2 (5 bases). The CDR3 nucleotides are TGTGCCAGCAAAGGACTCTCTAGCACAGATACGCAGTATTTT. Protein: CASKGLSSTDTQYF.